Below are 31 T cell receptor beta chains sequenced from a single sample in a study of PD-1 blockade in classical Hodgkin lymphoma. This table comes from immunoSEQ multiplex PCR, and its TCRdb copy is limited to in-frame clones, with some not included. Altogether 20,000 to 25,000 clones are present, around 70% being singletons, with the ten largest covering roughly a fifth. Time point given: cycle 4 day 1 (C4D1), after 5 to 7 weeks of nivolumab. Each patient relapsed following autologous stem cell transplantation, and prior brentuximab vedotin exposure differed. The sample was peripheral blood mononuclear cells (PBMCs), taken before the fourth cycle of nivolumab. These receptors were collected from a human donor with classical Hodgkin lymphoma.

The CDR3 sequence is CASSQEYTGDRGYTF. The CDR3 DNA sequence: TGTGCCAGCAGCCAAGAATACACAGGGGATCGTGGCTACACCTTC. V and J are TRBV4-2 and TRBJ1-2; the match to TRBD1 covers 7 bases. Trimming at V came to 0 bases and at J to 7 bases, leaving 8 bases not matched to a gene. The CDR3 is made up of 15 amino acids. In germline, CDR1 is LGHNA, CDR2 YNFKEQ.

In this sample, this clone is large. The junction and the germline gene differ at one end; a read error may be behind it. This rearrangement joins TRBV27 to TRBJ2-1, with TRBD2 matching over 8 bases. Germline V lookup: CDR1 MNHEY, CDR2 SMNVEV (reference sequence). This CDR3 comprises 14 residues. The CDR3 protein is CASSLGVRLATLLF. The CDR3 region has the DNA TGTGCCAGCAGTTTAGGGGTACGACTAGCGACTCTCCTCTTC.

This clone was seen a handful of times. The chain's CDR3 is CASTQGASYNSPLHF. In nucleotides, the CDR3 is TGTGCCAGTACACAGGGGGCAAGTTATAATTCACCCCTCCACTTT. The chain is built from TRBV19 and TRBJ1-6, with 9 bases fitting TRBD1. Germline-derived CDR1 and CDR2 are LNHDA and SQIVND (reference sequence). The CDR3 is made up of 15 amino acids. V dropped 7 bases and J dropped 4; count of bases not matched to a gene: 5.

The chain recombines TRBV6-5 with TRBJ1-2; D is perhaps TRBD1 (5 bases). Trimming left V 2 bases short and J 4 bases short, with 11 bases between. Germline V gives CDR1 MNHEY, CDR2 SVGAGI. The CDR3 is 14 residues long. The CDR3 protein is CASSYAGRGYGYTF. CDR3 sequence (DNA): TGTGCCAGCAGTTACGCGGGGCGGGGCTATGGCTACACCTTC.

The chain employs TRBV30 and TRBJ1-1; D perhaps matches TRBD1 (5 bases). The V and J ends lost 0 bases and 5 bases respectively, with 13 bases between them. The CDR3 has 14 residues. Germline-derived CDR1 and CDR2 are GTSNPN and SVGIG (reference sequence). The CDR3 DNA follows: TGTGCCTGGAGTGTACATCCATGGGGGACTGAAGCTTTCTTT. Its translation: CAWSVHPWGTEAFF.

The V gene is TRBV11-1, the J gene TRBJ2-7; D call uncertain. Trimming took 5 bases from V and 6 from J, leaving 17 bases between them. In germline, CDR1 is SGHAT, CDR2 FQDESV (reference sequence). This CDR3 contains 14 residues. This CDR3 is CASSPLGRLGEQYF. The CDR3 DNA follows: TGTGCCAGCAGCCCCCTAGGCAGGCTCGGCGAGCAGTACTTC. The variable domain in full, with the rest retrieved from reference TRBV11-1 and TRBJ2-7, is EAEVAQSPRYKITEKSQAVAFWCDPISGHATLYWYRQILGQGPELLVQFQDESVVDDSQLPKDRFSAERLKGVDSTLKIQPAELGDSAMYLCASSPLGRLGEQYFGPGTRLTVT.

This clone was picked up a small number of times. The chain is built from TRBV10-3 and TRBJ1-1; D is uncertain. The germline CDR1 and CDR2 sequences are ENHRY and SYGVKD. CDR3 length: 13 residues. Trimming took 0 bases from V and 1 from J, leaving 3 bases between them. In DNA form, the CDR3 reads TGTGCCATCAGTGAGTCCCGGAACACTGAAGCTTTCTTT. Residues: CAISESRNTEAFF.

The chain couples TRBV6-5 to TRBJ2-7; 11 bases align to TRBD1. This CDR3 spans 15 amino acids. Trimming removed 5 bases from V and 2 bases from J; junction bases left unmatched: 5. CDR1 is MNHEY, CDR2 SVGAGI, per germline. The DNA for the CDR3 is TGTGCCAGCAGTAGTCCGGGACAGGGGGCCTACGAGCAGTACTTC. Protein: CASSSPGQGAYEQYF.

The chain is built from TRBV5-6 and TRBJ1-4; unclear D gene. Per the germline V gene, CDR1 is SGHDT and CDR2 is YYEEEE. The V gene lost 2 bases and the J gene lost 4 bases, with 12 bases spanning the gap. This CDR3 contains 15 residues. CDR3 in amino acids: CASSLRRPFNEKLFF. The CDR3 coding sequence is TGTGCCAGCAGCTTAAGACGGCCTTTTAATGAAAAACTGTTTTTT.

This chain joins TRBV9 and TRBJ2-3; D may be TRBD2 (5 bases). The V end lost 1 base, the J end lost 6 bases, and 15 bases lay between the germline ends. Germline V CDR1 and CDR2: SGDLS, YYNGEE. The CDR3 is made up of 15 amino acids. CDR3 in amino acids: CASSVMGVSGDTQYF. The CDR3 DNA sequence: TGTGCCAGCAGCGTAATGGGAGTCTCGGGCGATACGCAGTATTTT.

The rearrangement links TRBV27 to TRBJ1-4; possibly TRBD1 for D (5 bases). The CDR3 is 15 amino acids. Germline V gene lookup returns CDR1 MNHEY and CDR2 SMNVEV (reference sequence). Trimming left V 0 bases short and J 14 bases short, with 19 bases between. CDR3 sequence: CASSLSRQGFNGLFF. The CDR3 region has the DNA TGTGCCAGCAGTTTATCGCGGCAGGGTTTTAATGGGCTGTTTTTT.

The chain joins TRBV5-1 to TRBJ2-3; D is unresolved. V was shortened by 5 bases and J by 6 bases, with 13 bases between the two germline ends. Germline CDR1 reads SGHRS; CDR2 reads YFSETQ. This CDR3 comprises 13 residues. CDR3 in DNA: TGCGCCAGCAGTGGGCTTTCTGCGGATACGCAGTATTTT. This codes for CASSGLSADTQYF.

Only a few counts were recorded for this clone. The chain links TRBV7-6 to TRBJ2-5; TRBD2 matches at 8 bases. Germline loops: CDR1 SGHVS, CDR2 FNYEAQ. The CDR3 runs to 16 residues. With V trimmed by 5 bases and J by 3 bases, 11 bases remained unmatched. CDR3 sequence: CASSTGGGRYEETQYF. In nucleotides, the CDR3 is TGTGCCAGCAGCACCGGGGGGGGGAGATATGAAGAGACCCAGTACTTC. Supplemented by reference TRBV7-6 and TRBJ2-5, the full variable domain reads GAGVSQSPRYKVTKRGQDVALRCDPISGHVSLYWYRQALGQGPEFLTYFNYEAQQDKSGLPNDRFSAERPEGSISTLTIQRTEQRDSAMYRCASSTGGGRYEETQYFGPGTRLLVL.

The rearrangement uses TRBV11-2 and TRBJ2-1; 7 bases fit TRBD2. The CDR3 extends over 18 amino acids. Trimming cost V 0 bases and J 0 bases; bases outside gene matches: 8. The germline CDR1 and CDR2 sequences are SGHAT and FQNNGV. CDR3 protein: CASSLEALAFSSYNEQFF. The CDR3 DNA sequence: TGTGCCAGCAGCTTAGAAGCACTAGCGTTTAGCTCCTACAATGAGCAGTTCTTC.

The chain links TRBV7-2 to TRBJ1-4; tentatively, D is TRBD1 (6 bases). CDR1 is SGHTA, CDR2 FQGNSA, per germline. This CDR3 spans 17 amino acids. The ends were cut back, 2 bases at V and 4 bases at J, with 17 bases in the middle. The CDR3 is CASSLRAGGTINEKLFF. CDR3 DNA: TGTGCCAGCAGCTTAAGGGCGGGGGGGACAATTAATGAAAAACTGTTTTTT.

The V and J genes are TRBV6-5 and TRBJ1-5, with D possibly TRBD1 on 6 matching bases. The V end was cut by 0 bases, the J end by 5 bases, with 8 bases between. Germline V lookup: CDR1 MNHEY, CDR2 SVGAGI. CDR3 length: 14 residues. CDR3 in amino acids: CASSYSRGDQPQHF. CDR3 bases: TGTGCCAGCAGTTACTCGAGGGGGGATCAGCCCCAGCATTTT.

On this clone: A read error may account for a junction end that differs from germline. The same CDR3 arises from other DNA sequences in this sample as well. The CDR3 nucleotides read TGCGCCAGCAGCTTCTTTGGGGGGACAGCGAATTCACCCCTCCACTTT. Protein sequence: CASSFFGGTANSPLHF. The rearrangement joins TRBV5-6 to TRBJ1-6; 7 nucleotides agree with TRBD1. The germline V gene encodes CDR1 SGHDT and CDR2 YYEEEE. This CDR3 has 16 residues.

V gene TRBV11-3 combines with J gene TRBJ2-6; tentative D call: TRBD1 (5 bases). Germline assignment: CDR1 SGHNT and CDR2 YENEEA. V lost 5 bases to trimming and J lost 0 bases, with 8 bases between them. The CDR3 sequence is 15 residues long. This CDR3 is CASSQGSSGANVLTF. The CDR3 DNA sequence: TGTGCCAGCAGCCAGGGTTCCTCTGGGGCCAACGTCCTGACTTTC.

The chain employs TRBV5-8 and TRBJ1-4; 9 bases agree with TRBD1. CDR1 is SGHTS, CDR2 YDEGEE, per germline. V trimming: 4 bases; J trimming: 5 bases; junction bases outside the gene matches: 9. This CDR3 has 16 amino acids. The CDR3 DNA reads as TGTGCCAGCAGCCGCAAGGTGGGGACAGGGAATGAAAAACTGTTTTTT. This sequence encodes CASSRKVGTGNEKLFF.

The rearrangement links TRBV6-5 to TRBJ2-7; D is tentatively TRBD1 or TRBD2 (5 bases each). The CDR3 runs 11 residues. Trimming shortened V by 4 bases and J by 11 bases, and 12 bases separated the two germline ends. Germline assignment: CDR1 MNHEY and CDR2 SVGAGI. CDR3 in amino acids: CASSLGPRKYF. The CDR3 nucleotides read TGTGCCAGCAGTTTGGGACCTCGAAAGTACTTC.

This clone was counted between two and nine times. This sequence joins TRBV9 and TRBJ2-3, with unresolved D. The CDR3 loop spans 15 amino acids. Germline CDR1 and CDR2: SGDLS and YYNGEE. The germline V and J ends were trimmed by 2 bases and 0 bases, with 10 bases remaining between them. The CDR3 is CASSVMGRSTDTQYF. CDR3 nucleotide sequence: TGTGCCAGCAGCGTGATGGGCAGAAGCACAGATACGCAGTATTTT.

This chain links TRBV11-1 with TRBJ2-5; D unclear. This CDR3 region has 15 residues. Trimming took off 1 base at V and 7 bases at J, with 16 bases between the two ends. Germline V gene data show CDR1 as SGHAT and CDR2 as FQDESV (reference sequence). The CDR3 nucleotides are TGTGCCAGCAGCTTAGTTGGACGACAAACGGGGACCCAGTACTTC. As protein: CASSLVGRQTGTQYF.

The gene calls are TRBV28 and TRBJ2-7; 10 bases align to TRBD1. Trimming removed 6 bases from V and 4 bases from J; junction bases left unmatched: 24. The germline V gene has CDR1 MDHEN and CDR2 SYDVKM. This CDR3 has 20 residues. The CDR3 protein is CASSLPLRLVVGQGFYEQYF. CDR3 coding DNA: TGTGCCAGCAGCCTCCCCTTGCGATTGGTAGTGGGACAGGGGTTTTACGAGCAGTACTTC.

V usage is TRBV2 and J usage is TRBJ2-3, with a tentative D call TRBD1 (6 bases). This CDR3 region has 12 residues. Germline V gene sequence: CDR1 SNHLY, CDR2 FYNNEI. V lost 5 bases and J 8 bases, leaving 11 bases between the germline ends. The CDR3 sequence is CASSQEQGTQYF. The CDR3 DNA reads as TGTGCCAGCAGTCAGGAACAGGGTACGCAGTATTTT.

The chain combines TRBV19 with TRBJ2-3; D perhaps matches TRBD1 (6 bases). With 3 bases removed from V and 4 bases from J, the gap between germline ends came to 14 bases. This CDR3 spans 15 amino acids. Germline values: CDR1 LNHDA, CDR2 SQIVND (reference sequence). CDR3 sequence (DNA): TGTGCCAGTAGTATGTATCCCAGGACAGCAGATACGCAGTATTTT. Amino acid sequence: CASSMYPRTADTQYF.

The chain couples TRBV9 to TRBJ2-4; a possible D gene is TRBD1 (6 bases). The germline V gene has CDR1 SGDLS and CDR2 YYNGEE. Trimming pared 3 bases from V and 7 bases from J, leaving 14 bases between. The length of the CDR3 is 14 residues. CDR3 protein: CASSGTGPGNIQYF. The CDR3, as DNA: TGTGCCAGCAGCGGAACAGGGCCAGGGAACATTCAGTACTTC.

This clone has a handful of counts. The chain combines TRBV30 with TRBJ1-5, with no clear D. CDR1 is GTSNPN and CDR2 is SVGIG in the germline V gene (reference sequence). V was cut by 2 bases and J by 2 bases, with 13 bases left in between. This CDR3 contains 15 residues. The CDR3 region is CAWSPPGSGNQPQHF. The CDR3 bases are TGTGCCTGGAGTCCCCCGGGGTCGGGCAATCAGCCCCAGCATTTT. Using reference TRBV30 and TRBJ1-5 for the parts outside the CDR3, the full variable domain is SQTIHQWPATLVQPVGSPLSLECTVEGTSNPNLYWYRQAAGRGLQLLFYSVGIGQISSEVPQNLSASRPQDRQFILSSKKLLLSDSGFYLCAWSPPGSGNQPQHFGDGTRLSIL.

In DNA, the CDR3 is TGTGCCAGCAGTTGGGACAGCAACACTGAAGCTTTCTTT. Its translation is CASSWDSNTEAFF. This chain connects TRBV6-5 to TRBJ1-1; TRBD1 aligns across 7 bases. Trimming removed 4 bases from V and 2 bases from J; junction bases left unmatched: 1. The germline V gene encodes CDR1 MNHEY and CDR2 SVGAGI. This CDR3 is built from 13 residues.

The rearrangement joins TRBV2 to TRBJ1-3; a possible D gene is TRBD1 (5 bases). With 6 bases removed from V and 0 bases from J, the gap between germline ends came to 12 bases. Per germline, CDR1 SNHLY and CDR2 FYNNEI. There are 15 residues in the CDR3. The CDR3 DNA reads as TGTGCCAGCAGAGCCACAGACAGCTCTGGAAACACCATATATTTT. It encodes CASRATDSSGNTIYF. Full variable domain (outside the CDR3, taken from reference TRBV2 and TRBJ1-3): EPEVTQTPSHQVTQMGQEVILRCVPISNHLYFYWYRQILGQKVEFLVSFYNNEISEKSEIFDDQFSVERPDGSNFTLKIRSTKLEDSAMYFCASRATDSSGNTIYFGEGSWLTVV.

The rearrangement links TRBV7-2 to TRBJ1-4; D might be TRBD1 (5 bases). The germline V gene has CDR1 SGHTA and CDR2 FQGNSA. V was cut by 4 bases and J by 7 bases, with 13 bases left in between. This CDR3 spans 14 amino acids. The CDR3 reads CASSYQGASEKLFF. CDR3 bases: TGTGCCAGCAGCTACCAGGGTGCGAGTGAAAAACTGTTTTTT.

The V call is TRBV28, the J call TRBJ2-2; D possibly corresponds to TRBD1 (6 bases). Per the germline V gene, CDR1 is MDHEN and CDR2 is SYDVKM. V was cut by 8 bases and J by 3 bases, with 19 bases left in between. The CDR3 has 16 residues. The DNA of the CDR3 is TGTGCCAGCCTGAACCAGGGGCAAAGATACACCGGGGAGCTGTTTTTT. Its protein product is CASLNQGQRYTGELFF.